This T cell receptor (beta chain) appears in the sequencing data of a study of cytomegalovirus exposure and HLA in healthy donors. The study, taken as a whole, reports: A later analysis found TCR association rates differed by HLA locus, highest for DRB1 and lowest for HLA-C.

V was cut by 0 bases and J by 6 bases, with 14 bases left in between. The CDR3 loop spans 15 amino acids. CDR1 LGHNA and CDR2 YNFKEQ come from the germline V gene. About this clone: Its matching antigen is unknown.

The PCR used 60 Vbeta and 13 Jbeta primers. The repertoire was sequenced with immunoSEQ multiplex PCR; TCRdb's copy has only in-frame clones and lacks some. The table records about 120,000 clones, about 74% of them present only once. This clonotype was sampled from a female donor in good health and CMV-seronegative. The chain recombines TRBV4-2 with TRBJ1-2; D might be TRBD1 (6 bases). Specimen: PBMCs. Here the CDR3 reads CASSQEGRGADGYTF. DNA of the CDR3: TGTGCCAGCAGCCAAGAAGGGCGGGGGGCGGATGGCTACACCTTC.